The 27 T cell receptor beta chains below all came from one sample that was sequenced in a study of T cell repertoires in cytomegalovirus infection (dated by TCRdb to the late 2010s). The sample's treatment or condition label is to be understood as: in vitro stimulation with specific CMV peptide epitopes to enrich CMV-specific T cells. Their antigens remain unidentified. Data came from an Illumina HiSeq 1500. The raw public reads went through TCRdb reprocessing: fastp at Q25, MiXCR clone calling, in-frame beta chains kept. Every distinct CDR3 protein forms one entry, paired with its most common genes and DNA. This sample is represented by about 220,000 distinct CDR3 sequences; approximately 40% of them were singletons. The ten largest clonotypes hold approximately 59% of the sample. Sequencing used CD8+ T cells from cultured PBMCs, obtained from culture after CMV antigen stimulation. The receptors derive from a human donor in good health (CMV status not recorded). Some clones in this sample may be carry-over from other donors' samples.

This clonotype was detected a few times. The CDR3 sequence: CASSLREETQYF. The DNA for the CDR3 is TGTGCCAGCAGTTTAAGGGAAGAGACCCAGTACTTC. The J gene is TRBJ2-5, the V gene TRBV12-3 or TRBV12-4, with D unclear. Trimming took 2 bases from V and 3 from J, leaving 4 bases between them. CDR3 size: 12 residues.

CDR3 bases: TGTGCCAGCAGCTCCCCATTGGGGGAGCAGTTCTTC. This translates into CASSSPLGEQFF. V usage is TRBV7-6 and J usage is TRBJ2-1; D uncertain. CDR1 and CDR2 from the germline V gene are SGHVS and FNYEAQ. V shed 4 bases and J shed 10 bases, with 11 bases lying between them. This CDR3 has 12 amino acids.

This clonotype showed up just a few times. The J gene is TRBJ2-3, the V gene TRBV4-2; 9 bases agree with TRBD2. The J segment lost 2 bases and the V segment lost 0 bases, leaving 6 bases of the junction unmatched. The CDR3 is 17 amino acids. Germline assignment: CDR1 LGHNA and CDR2 YNFKEQ. The CDR3 spells CASSQDPASGTTDTQYF. The CDR3 nucleotides are TGTGCCAGCAGCCAAGATCCCGCTAGCGGGACCACAGATACGCAGTATTTT.

For the CDR3, the DNA is TGTGCCAGTGGACTCCAGGGATCCTGGACTGAAGCTTTCTTT. It encodes CASGLQGSWTEAFF. The J gene is TRBJ1-1, the V gene TRBV19, with a tentative D call TRBD1 (5 bases). The CDR3 loop spans 14 amino acids. The germline V gene encodes CDR1 LNHDA and CDR2 SQIVND (reference sequence). V lost 8 bases to trimming and J lost 5 bases, with 18 bases between them.

This clonotype appeared many times. The chain has TRBV11-2 and TRBJ1-1; D unresolved. There are 15 residues in the CDR3. Germline values: CDR1 SGHAT, CDR2 FQNNGV. Trimming cost V 6 bases and J 1 base, with 15 bases left between them. Written as DNA, the CDR3 is TGTGCCAGCAGTTATTCGATGGATAAGAACACTGAAGCTTTCTTT. It encodes CASSYSMDKNTEAFF.

This clonotype was observed a few times. The rearrangement links TRBV4-2 to TRBJ2-1; 10 bases fit TRBD2. V trimming: 5 bases; J trimming: 2 bases; junction bases outside the gene matches: 3. This CDR3 is 15 amino acids long. Germline CDR1 and CDR2: LGHNA and YNFKEQ. Here the CDR3 reads CASSSGLATYNEQFF. The CDR3, as DNA: TGTGCCAGCAGCTCGGGACTAGCGACCTACAATGAGCAGTTCTTC.

J is TRBJ2-3 and V is TRBV27, with TRBD2 matching 7 bases. This CDR3 is 15 amino acids long. V gave up 3 bases and J gave up 5 bases; unmatched junction bases: 8. Germline-derived CDR1 and CDR2 are MNHEY and SMNVEV (reference sequence). This CDR3 is CASSLERDIVDTQYF. CDR3 nucleotide sequence: TGTGCCAGCAGTTTGGAGCGGGATATTGTAGATACGCAGTATTTT.

The gene calls are TRBV27 and TRBJ2-1; no clear D gene. This CDR3 contains 13 residues. Germline CDR1 MNHEY, CDR2 SMNVEV (reference sequence). Trimming shortened V by 2 bases and J by 1 base, and 3 bases separated the two germline ends. CDR3: CASSLISYNEQFF. The CDR3 bases are TGTGCCAGCAGTTTAATATCCTACAATGAGCAGTTCTTC.

The V gene is TRBV7-3, the J gene TRBJ2-1, with a tentative D call TRBD2 (5 bases). Per the germline V gene, CDR1 is SGHTA and CDR2 is FQGTGA. Trimming took 9 bases from V and 12 from J, leaving 33 bases between them. The CDR3 is made up of 17 amino acids. Here the CDR3 reads CARSPHHTRSSYKGQFF. The CDR3 DNA is TGTGCCAGAAGCCCGCACCATACTAGGAGCTCCTACAAGGGGCAGTTCTTC.

This clonotype was observed many times. V is TRBV7-6 and J is TRBJ2-1, with D tentatively TRBD2 (6 bases). CDR3 length: 13 amino acids. Germline CDR1 and CDR2: SGHVS and FNYEAQ. V was trimmed by 3 bases and J by 6 bases, leaving 9 bases between them. The CDR3: CASSFGTGNEQFF. The CDR3 DNA reads as TGTGCCAGCAGCTTTGGGACTGGCAATGAGCAGTTCTTC.

The rearrangement links TRBV27 to TRBJ2-5; D may be TRBD2 (5 bases). V lost 1 base and J 4 bases, leaving 16 bases between the germline ends. The length of the CDR3 is 16 residues. Per the germline V gene, CDR1 is MNHEY and CDR2 is SMNVEV (reference sequence). The CDR3 region has the DNA TGTGCCAGCAGTTTATATGGAAGGACTTTGGTAGAGACCCAGTACTTC. Amino acid sequence: CASSLYGRTLVETQYF.

The chain carries TRBV7-3 and TRBJ2-1; D possibly corresponds to TRBD2 (5 bases). The CDR3 is 16 residues long. Germline V gene data show CDR1 as SGHTA and CDR2 as FQGTGA. V lost 5 bases and J lost 0, with 14 bases in between. DNA of the CDR3: TGTGCCAGCAGCCCATCAGCGGTAAGCTCCTACAATGAGCAGTTCTTC. Encoded protein: CASSPSAVSSYNEQFF. The full variable domain, in which reference TRBV7-3 and TRBJ2-1 provide the parts outside the CDR3, is GAGVSQTPSNKVTEKGKYVELRCDPISGHTALYWYRQSLGQGPEFLIYFQGTGAADDSGLPNDRFFAVRPEGSVSTLKIQRTERGDSAVYLCASSPSAVSSYNEQFFGPGTRLTVL.

In its sample, this clonotype was seen a few times. The V gene is TRBV7-3, the J gene TRBJ2-2; 10 bases are a match to TRBD1. The V segment lost 1 base and the J segment 4 bases; nucleotides outside the gene matches: 9. CDR3 length: 18 amino acids. Per germline, CDR1 SGHTA and CDR2 FQGTGA. The CDR3 nucleotides are TGTGCCAGCAGCTTAAGGAGTGACAGGGGGCGGGCCACCGGGGAGCTGTTTTTT. As protein: CASSLRSDRGRATGELFF.

V usage is TRBV7-9 and J usage is TRBJ2-7, with 8 bases aligning to TRBD2. Looked up from germline, CDR1 is SEHNR and CDR2 is FQNEAQ (reference sequence). V lost 4 bases, J lost 2 bases, and 7 bases stayed unmatched. The CDR3 length is 15 residues. The CDR3, as DNA: TGTGCCAGCAGCTCCCCTCGAGCGGGAGCCTACGAGCAGTACTTC. Translation gives CASSSPRAGAYEQYF.

This clonotype was counted a few times. The chain uses TRBV7-9 and TRBJ2-1, with TRBD2 identical over 7 bases. With 7 bases clipped from V and 1 base from J, the junction kept 13 bases outside the gene matches. Germline values: CDR1 SEHNR, CDR2 FQNEAQ (reference sequence). The CDR3 extends over 17 amino acids. The CDR3 DNA reads as TGTGCCAGCACCCCCCGAAACCCAGCGGGATCCTACAATGAGCAGTTCTTC. This translates into CASTPRNPAGSYNEQFF.

The V call is TRBV28, the J call TRBJ2-7; 7 bases fit TRBD1. Trimming took 5 bases from V and 3 from J; bases not matched to a gene: 7. The CDR3 covers 14 residues. Germline V lookup: CDR1 MDHEN, CDR2 SYDVKM. The DNA of the CDR3 is TGTGCCAGCAGTCGACAGGGTAGATACTACGAGCAGTACTTC. It specifies CASSRQGRYYEQYF.

This clonotype was counted between two and nine times. The chain couples TRBV7-9 to TRBJ2-1, with D perhaps being TRBD1 or TRBD2 (5 bases each). Trimming cost V 5 bases and J 7 bases, with 24 bases left between them. CDR1 is SEHNR, CDR2 FQNEAQ, per germline (reference sequence). This CDR3 has 17 residues. The CDR3 sequence is CASSARGKTVFWNEQFF. The CDR3 bases are TGTGCCAGCAGCGCCCGGGGCAAGACTGTATTTTGGAATGAGCAGTTCTTC.

The chain recombines TRBV7-2 with TRBJ1-2; 7 bases align to TRBD1. From germline, CDR1 is SGHTA and CDR2 FQGNSA. The junction had 4 bases not matched to a gene; V was cut back by 1 base and J by 2 bases. The CDR3 runs to 15 residues. The CDR3 nucleotides read TGTGCCAGCAGCTTAGTAACAGGGGCAAACTATGGCTACACCTTC. Residues: CASSLVTGANYGYTF.

This clonotype was counted ten times or more. V gene TRBV5-6 combines with J gene TRBJ2-7; 8 positions agree with TRBD1. J was trimmed by 4 bases and V by 1 base; bases with no gene match: 1. The germline CDR1 and CDR2 sequences are SGHDT and YYEEEE. CDR3 length equals 13 residues. CDR3 in amino acids: CASSLTGGYEQYF. As DNA, the CDR3 is TGTGCCAGCAGCTTGACAGGGGGGTACGAGCAGTACTTC.

The chain uses TRBV6-6 and TRBJ2-1; 7 bases line up with TRBD1. This CDR3 is built from 17 residues. Trimming at V came to 0 bases and at J to 0 bases, leaving 5 bases not matched to a gene. The germline V gene has CDR1 MNHNY and CDR2 SVGAGI (reference sequence). The CDR3 loop is CASSYSTGQSSYNEQFF. The CDR3 DNA is TGTGCCAGCAGTTACTCGACGGGACAGAGCTCCTACAATGAGCAGTTCTTC.

The rearrangement links TRBV7-2 to TRBJ2-7; D perhaps matches TRBD2 (6 bases). This CDR3 has 16 residues. Germline V lookup: CDR1 SGHTA, CDR2 FQGNSA. Trimming took 1 base from V and 2 from J, leaving 15 bases between them. For the CDR3, the DNA is TGTGCCAGCAGCTTAGGGGTCGGGGAGGCGGCCTACGAGCAGTACTTC. As protein: CASSLGVGEAAYEQYF. The full variable domain, in which reference TRBV7-2 and TRBJ2-7 provide the parts outside the CDR3, is GAGVSQSPSNKVTEKGKDVELRCDPISGHTALYWYRQSLGQGLEFLIYFQGNSAPDKSGLPSDRFSAERTGGSVSTLTIQRTQQEDSAVYLCASSLGVGEAAYEQYFGPGTRLTVT.

The rearrangement links TRBV25-1 to TRBJ2-3; no reliable D call. The CDR3 has 14 amino acids. In germline, CDR1 is MGHDK, CDR2 SYGVNS. V dropped 5 bases and J dropped 1 base, with 10 bases sitting between them. CDR3 nucleotides: TGTGCCAGCAGTTCCCGGACCCGCACAGATACGCAGTATTTT. It yields the protein CASSSRTRTDTQYF. The full variable domain, in which reference TRBV25-1 and TRBJ2-3 provide the parts outside the CDR3, is EADIYQTPRYLVIGTGKKITLECSQTMGHDKMYWYQQDPGMELHLIHYSYGVNSTEKGDLSSESTVSRIRTEHFPLTLESARPSHTSQYLCASSSRTRTDTQYFGPGTRLTVL.

The rearrangement links TRBV28 to TRBJ2-5, with TRBD1 matching over 10 bases. From germline, CDR1 is MDHEN and CDR2 SYDVKM. Trimming removed 6 bases from V and 5 bases from J; junction bases left unmatched: 9. The CDR3 contains 15 residues. The CDR3 DNA sequence: TGTGCCAGCAGCACAGGACAGGGGGATTGGGAGACCCAGTACTTC. Translation: CASSTGQGDWETQYF.

The V call is TRBV12-3 or TRBV12-4, the J call TRBJ1-3; D is ambiguous. The V end lost 4 bases, the J end lost 5 bases, and 6 bases lay between the germline ends. The CDR3 runs to 12 residues. CDR3 sequence (DNA): TGTGCCAGCAGTTATCACAGAAACACCATATATTTT. Translated, it gives CASSYHRNTIYF.

This clonotype was seen at least ten times. The chain uses TRBV7-2 and TRBJ2-1; perhaps TRBD2 as D (6 bases). Trimming pared 1 base from V and 0 bases from J, leaving 13 bases between. Germline CDR1 reads SGHTA; CDR2 reads FQGNSA. CDR3 length equals 17 residues. The CDR3 bases are TGTGCCAGCAGCTTAGATGTAGTCGGGAGCTCCTACAATGAGCAGTTCTTC. It encodes CASSLDVVGSSYNEQFF. Drawing the rest from reference TRBV7-2 and TRBJ2-1, the complete variable domain is GAGVSQSPSNKVTEKGKDVELRCDPISGHTALYWYRQSLGQGLEFLIYFQGNSAPDKSGLPSDRFSAERTGGSVSTLTIQRTQQEDSAVYLCASSLDVVGSSYNEQFFGPGTRLTVL.

The chain employs TRBV29-1 and TRBJ2-4; D is perhaps TRBD1 or TRBD2 (6 bases each). Trimming shortened V by 1 base and J by 2 bases, and 21 bases separated the two germline ends. This CDR3 is 18 amino acids long. Per the germline V gene, CDR1 is SQVTM and CDR2 is ANQGSEA. The CDR3 protein is CSVEVGGGPLDTKNIQYF. The CDR3 nucleotides read TGCAGCGTTGAAGTGGGTGGGGGGCCACTTGACACCAAAAACATTCAGTACTTC.

The CDR3 sequence is CASSSTLANEQFF. CDR3 nucleotide sequence: TGTGCCAGCAGCTCGACACTAGCGAATGAGCAGTTCTTC. The V gene is TRBV7-6, the J gene TRBJ2-1, with TRBD2 identical over 7 bases. Trimming at V came to 4 bases and at J to 7 bases, leaving 4 bases not matched to a gene. Germline lookup yields CDR1 SGHVS and CDR2 FNYEAQ. The CDR3 extends over 13 amino acids.